Here is one T cell receptor beta chain with its context. The antigen remains unidentified. This entry belongs to a study of CD8+CD57+ T cells in acquired aplastic anemia. Study overall: Quantities of DNA derived from sorted CD4+ and CD8+ cells averaged 3.2 ug.

The germline CDR1 and CDR2 sequences are SGHTA and FQGTGA. This CDR3 spans 16 amino acids. Trimming took 5 bases from V and 5 from J, leaving 22 bases between them. The study, taken as a whole, reports: Researchers reported that CD8+ Simpson's diversity was not significantly different in patients versus controls. Researchers report that around 30 CD8+ CDR3 sequences appeared in both patients and controls.

Genomic DNA provided the template from which TCR beta VDJ and CDR3 profiles were obtained. TCRdb reprocessed the reads via MiXCR and lists one record per CDR3 protein. The sample lists some 200,000 distinct CDR3 sequences; 61% were seen once. Sequencing input: sorted CD4+, CD8+, or CD8+CD57+ T cells (not recorded which) from PBMCs. The receptor's source is a human donor in good health. The chain employs TRBV7-3 and TRBJ2-7, with D possibly being TRBD1 or TRBD2 (6 bases each). Written as DNA, the CDR3 is TGTGCCAGCAGCCATAGCGACCACCGGGGGCCTGACGAGCAGTACTTC. Encoded protein: CASSHSDHRGPDEQYF.